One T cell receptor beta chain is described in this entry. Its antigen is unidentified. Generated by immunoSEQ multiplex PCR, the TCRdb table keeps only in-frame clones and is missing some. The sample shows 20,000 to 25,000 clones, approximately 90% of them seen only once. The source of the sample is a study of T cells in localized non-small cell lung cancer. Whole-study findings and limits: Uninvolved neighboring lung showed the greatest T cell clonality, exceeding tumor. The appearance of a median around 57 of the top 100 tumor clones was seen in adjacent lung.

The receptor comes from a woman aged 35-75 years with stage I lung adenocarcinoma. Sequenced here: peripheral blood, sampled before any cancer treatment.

CDR3 DNA: TGCAGCGTTGTGCGGTTGGAGAGCTCTGGGGCCAACGTCCTGACTTTC. Translated: CSVVRLESSGANVLTF. The V gene is TRBV29-1, the J gene TRBJ2-6; D not resolved. The germline CDR1 and CDR2 sequences are SQVTM and ANQGSEA. Trimming took 4 bases from V and 0 from J, leaving 13 bases between them. This CDR3 contains 16 residues.